The clone carrying this T cell receptor (beta chain) has a handful of counts. Its matching antigen is unknown. This entry comes from a study of CD8 T cells in ankylosing spondylitis. V was clipped by 0 bases and J by 12 bases, with 13 bases between them. The V gene's germline CDR1 is SGHRS and CDR2 YFSETQ. The CDR3 is made up of 13 amino acids. 5'-RACE, quantitative and with molecular barcodes, yielded the TCR beta libraries. MiXCR was run by TCRdb on the 5' RACE reads, yielding one entry per CDR3 protein. The data hold about 480,000 distinct CDR3 sequences, with roughly 17% observed a single time. Study outcomes and limitations: Eight or nine highly homologous variants formed a TCR beta motif that appeared characteristic of ankylosing spondylitis blood. There was reportedly significant enrichment of clones that were disease-linked in matched ankylosing spondylitis synovial fluid.

Sequencing was performed on blood, either unsorted or a sorted T cell fraction (not recorded which). V usage is TRBV5-1 and J usage is TRBJ2-1; possible D gene TRBD1, 7 bases. The sequence derives from a male donor with ankylosing spondylitis. CDR3 sequence reads: CASSLAGGTLQFF. Here the CDR3 DNA reads TGCGCCAGCAGCTTGGCAGGGGGGACTCTGCAGTTCTTC.